The rows below give T cell receptor beta chains drawn from one sample of a study of T cells after posttransplantation cyclophosphamide. Method: immunoSEQ multiplex PCR; TCRdb's copy keeps in-frame clones and lacks some. The table records about 36,000 clones, just under 80% of them present only once. This specimen consisted of CD4+ T cells sorted from blood, obtained around 2,000 days after a stem cell transplant with posttransplant cyclophosphamide. All receptors derive from a female patient aged 40 to 50 who received an allogeneic stem cell transplant from a related donor, was CMV-positive, and had no GVHD. The graft donor may be the source of some T cells. CDR3s include the opening cysteine and the closing phenylalanine or tryptophan. A D gene is named only where the DNA matches it firmly. A clone size is listed for some rows: how often the clone was seen (once, few, many), or a class if it is expanded.

V gene	J gene	clone size	D gene	CDR3 protein	CDR3 DNA
TRBV6-5	TRBJ2-1	-	TRBD2	CASSIAGGVDEQFF	TGTGCCAGCAGTATAGCGGGGGGTGTGGATGAGCAGTTCTTC
TRBV29-1	TRBJ1-5	-	TRBD1	CSVETARQGAKYQPQHF	TGCAGCGTTGAGACGGCTCGGCAGGGGGCGAAGTATCAGCCCCAGCATTTT
TRBV19	TRBJ1-4	once	-	CASSPGDATNEKLFF	TGTGCCAGTAGCCCAGGGGACGCAACTAATGAAAAACTGTTTTTT
TRBV7-9	TRBJ2-5	-	TRBD1	CASSLARTGVSRETQYF	TGTGCCAGCAGCTTAGCCCGGACAGGGGTTTCTCGGGAGACCCAGTACTTC
TRBV11-2	TRBJ1-2	-	-	CASTAGINYGYTF	TGTGCCAGCACAGCAGGGATCAACTATGGCTACACCTTC
TRBV14	TRBJ2-3	-	-	CASSQDFTTSTDTQYF	TGTGCCAGCAGCCAAGATTTCACGACTAGCACAGATACGCAGTATTTT
TRBV28	TRBJ2-1	-	TRBD1	CATLRPRDRADEQFF	TGTGCCACCCTCAGGCCCAGGGACAGAGCAGATGAGCAGTTCTTC
TRBV7-9	TRBJ2-5	-	TRBD1	CASSLGTGLGETQYF	TGTGCCAGCAGCTTAGGGACAGGGTTGGGAGAGACCCAGTACTTC
TRBV27	TRBJ1-6	few	TRBD1	CASNGQVGNSPLHF	TGTGCCAGCAATGGACAGGTCGGGAATTCACCCCTCCACTTT
TRBV18	TRBJ2-7	-	-	CASSPSQRSYEQYF	TGTGCCAGCTCACCAAGTCAGCGCTCCTACGAGCAGTACTTC
TRBV5-1	TRBJ1-2	few	TRBD1	CASRETGDGYTF	TGCGCCAGCAGGGAGACAGGGGACGGCTACACCTTC
TRBV11-1	TRBJ2-2	-	-	CASSLRTGSYSGELFF	TGTGCCAGCAGCTTACGAACAGGATCATATTCCGGGGAGCTGTTTTTT
TRBV7-7	TRBJ2-7	-	-	CASSRTAYYEQYF	TGTGCCAGCAGCAGGACAGCGTACTACGAGCAGTACTTC
TRBV27	TRBJ1-5	-	-	CASSFRGRGNQPQHF	TGTGCCAGCAGTTTCAGGGGTAGGGGCAATCAGCCCCAGCATTTT
TRBV18	TRBJ1-1	-	TRBD1	CASSPRTGARGNTEAFF	TGTGCCAGCTCACCAAGGACAGGGGCAAGGGGGAACACTGAAGCTTTCTTT
TRBV19	TRBJ2-1	-	-	CASSTQEGLPTYNEQFF	TGTGCCAGTAGTACTCAAGAGGGACTGCCGACCTACAATGAGCAGTTCTTC
TRBV9	TRBJ1-2	-	-	CASSVGWEGNYGYTF	TGTGCCAGCAGCGTAGGGTGGGAGGGAAACTATGGCTACACCTTC
TRBV9	TRBJ1-4	-	TRBD1	CASSAQGESNEKLFF	TGTGCCAGCAGCGCTCAGGGGGAGTCTAATGAAAAACTGTTTTTT
TRBV5-8	TRBJ1-5	-	TRBD1	CASSSDRGRGSNQPQHF	TGTGCCAGCAGCTCGGACAGGGGGCGCGGGAGCAATCAGCCCCAGCATTTT
TRBV18	TRBJ2-1	few	-	CASSPGPYNEQFF	TGTGCCAGCTCACCTGGGCCCTACAATGAGCAGTTCTTC
TRBV6-1	TRBJ1-1	-	-	CASGTLGVSEAFF	TGTGCCAGCGGGACTCTGGGAGTCAGTGAAGCTTTCTTT
TRBV7-9	TRBJ1-2	-	-	CASSSGGTSTNYGYTF	TGTGCCAGCAGCTCCGGGGGAACGTCAACTAACTATGGCTACACCTTC
TRBV27	TRBJ1-2	-	-	CASSAAGNIFYGYTF	TGTGCCAGCAGTGCGGCAGGGAACATTTTTTATGGCTACACCTTC
TRBV5-4	TRBJ1-5	once	-	CASSLGSRSQGVDQPQHF	TGTGCCAGCAGCTTGGGGTCGAGGAGCCAAGGGGTAGATCAGCCCCAGCATTTT
TRBV7-8	TRBJ1-2	-	-	CASSLAGPAGYGYTF	TGTGCCAGCAGCTTAGCGGGCCCCGCCGGCTATGGCTACACCTTC
TRBV7-2	TRBJ2-1	-	TRBD2	CASSLGGGGFNEQFF	TGTGCCAGCAGCTTAGGCGGGGGTGGCTTTAATGAGCAGTTCTTC
TRBV5-4	TRBJ2-7	few	TRBD1	CASSPSRQGEQYF	TGTGCCAGCAGCCCTTCACGACAGGGCGAGCAGTACTTC
TRBV7-6	TRBJ2-1	once	TRBD2	CASSLRAGGNYNEQFF	TGTGCCAGCAGCTTAAGAGCGGGGGGGAATTACAATGAGCAGTTCTTC
TRBV7-8	TRBJ2-7	once	-	CASSLALSEQYF	TGTGCCAGCAGCTTAGCGCTAAGCGAGCAGTACTTC
TRBV29-1	TRBJ1-1	-	TRBD1	CSAMGQLNTEAFF	TGCAGCGCAATGGGACAGTTAAACACTGAAGCTTTCTTT
TRBV11-1	TRBJ2-3	-	TRBD1	CASSLRTGVTTQYF	TGTGCCAGCAGCTTGAGGACAGGGGTGACAACGCAGTATTTT
TRBV15	TRBJ2-1	-	-	CATSREGPRGSHEQFF	TGTGCCACCAGCAGAGAAGGCCCCCGGGGAAGCCATGAGCAGTTCTTC
TRBV9	TRBJ2-5	-	-	CASSAGTFKETQYF	TGTGCCAGCAGCGCCGGGACTTTCAAAGAGACCCAGTACTTC
TRBV10-1	TRBJ2-7	few	TRBD1	CARTGDRGHEQYF	TGCGCCAGGACCGGCGACAGGGGTCACGAGCAGTACTTC
TRBV13	TRBJ1-3	once	-	CASSLGSVPGNTIYF	TGTGCCAGCAGCTTAGGGTCAGTTCCTGGAAACACCATATATTTT
TRBV9	TRBJ2-3	-	-	CASSVPGSDTQYF	TGTGCCAGCAGCGTACCAGGGTCAGATACGCAGTATTTT
TRBV7-5	TRBJ1-6	few	-	CAPSLWREAHF	TGTGCCCCCTCCCTATGGAGGGAGGCACACTTT
TRBV6-1	TRBJ1-2	-	-	CASSVDFFYGYTF	TGTGCCAGCAGTGTAGACTTTTTCTATGGCTACACCTTC
TRBV6-5	TRBJ2-1	-	-	CASKDSYNEQFF	TGTGCCAGCAAAGACAGCTACAATGAGCAGTTCTTC
TRBV7-2	TRBJ2-3	-	-	CASTSPAGRMASTDTQYF	TGTGCCAGCACCTCCCCCGCGGGTCGTATGGCTAGCACAGATACGCAGTATTTT
TRBV7-9	TRBJ1-6	few	TRBD1	CASSLRPTGGNSPLHF	TGTGCCAGCAGCCTAAGGCCGACAGGGGGTAATTCACCCCTCCACTTT
TRBV2	TRBJ2-3	-	TRBD2	CARGLAGGTDTQYF	TGTGCCAGAGGACTAGCGGGGGGAACAGATACGCAGTATTTT